This T cell receptor beta chain was captured by sequencing in a study of spatial heterogeneity in lung cancer. As for the study in general: The approximately 78 donors had untreated early-stage non-small cell lung cancer. After resection, follow-up PBMC samples were sequenced when available, at a median of roughly two years later. Study-level results: Resection saw ubiquitous expanded tumor TCRs appear in blood more than follow-up did.

The CDR3 is 11 residues long. CDR1 is SNHLY and CDR2 is FYNNEI in the germline V gene. V lost 4 bases to trimming and J lost 14 bases, with 12 bases between them. TCRdb reprocessed the 5' RACE reads via MiXCR and lists one record per CDR3 protein. The data hold about 87,000 distinct CDR3 sequences, with roughly a fifth observed a single time. This clonotype occurred many times. Its antigen is currently unknown. Time point indicated: blood at routine non-recurrence follow-up after resection. Tumor, nontumor lung or frozen PBMC supplied whole RNA, sequenced without sorting. Sample: PBMCs, taken at follow-up. The sequence was obtained from a male donor with early-stage non-small cell lung cancer. The gene calls are TRBV2 and TRBJ2-1; D gene ambiguous. The CDR3 reads CASSGSRLKFF. In nucleotides, the CDR3 is TGTGCCAGCAGTGGTTCCAGGTTAAAGTTCTTC.